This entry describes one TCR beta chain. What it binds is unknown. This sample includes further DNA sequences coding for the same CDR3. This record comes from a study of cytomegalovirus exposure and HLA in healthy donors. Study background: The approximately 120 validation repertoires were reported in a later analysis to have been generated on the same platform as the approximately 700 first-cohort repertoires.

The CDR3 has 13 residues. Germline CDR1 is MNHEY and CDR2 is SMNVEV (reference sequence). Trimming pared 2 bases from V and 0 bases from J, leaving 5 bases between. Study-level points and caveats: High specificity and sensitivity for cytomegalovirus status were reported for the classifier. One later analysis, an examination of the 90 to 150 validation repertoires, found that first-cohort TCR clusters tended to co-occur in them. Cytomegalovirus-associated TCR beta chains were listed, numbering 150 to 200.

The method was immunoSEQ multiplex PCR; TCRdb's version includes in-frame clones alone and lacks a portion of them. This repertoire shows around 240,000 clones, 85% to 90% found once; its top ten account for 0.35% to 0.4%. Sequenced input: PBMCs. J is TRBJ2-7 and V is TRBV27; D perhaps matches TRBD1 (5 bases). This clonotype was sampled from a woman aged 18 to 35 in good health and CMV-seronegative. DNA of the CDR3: TGTGCCAGCAGTTTAGGGGCCTCCTACGAGCAGTACTTC. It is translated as CASSLGASYEQYF.